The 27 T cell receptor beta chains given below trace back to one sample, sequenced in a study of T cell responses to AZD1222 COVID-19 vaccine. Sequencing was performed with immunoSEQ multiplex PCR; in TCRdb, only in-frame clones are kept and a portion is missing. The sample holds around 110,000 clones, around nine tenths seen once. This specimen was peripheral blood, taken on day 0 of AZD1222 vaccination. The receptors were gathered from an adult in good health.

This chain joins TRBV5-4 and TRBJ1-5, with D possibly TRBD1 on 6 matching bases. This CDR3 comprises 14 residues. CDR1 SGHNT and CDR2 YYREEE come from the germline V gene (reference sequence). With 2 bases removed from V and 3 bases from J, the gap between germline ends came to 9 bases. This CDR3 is CASSLGGLNQPQHF. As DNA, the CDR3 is TGTGCCAGCAGCTTAGGGGGGCTCAATCAGCCCCAGCATTTT.

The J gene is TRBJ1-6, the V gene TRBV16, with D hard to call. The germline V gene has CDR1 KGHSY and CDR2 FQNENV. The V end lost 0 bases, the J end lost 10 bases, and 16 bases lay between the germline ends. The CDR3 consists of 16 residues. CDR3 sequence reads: CASSQSRGSQWSPLHF. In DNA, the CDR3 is TGTGCCAGCAGCCAATCGCGAGGATCGCAATGGTCACCCCTCCACTTT. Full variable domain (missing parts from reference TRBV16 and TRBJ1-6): GEEVAQTPKHLVRGEGQKAKLYCAPIKGHSYVFWYQQVLKNEFKFLISFQNENVFDETGMPKERFSAKCLPNSPCSLEIQATKLEDSAVYFCASSQSRGSQWSPLHFGNGTRLTVT.

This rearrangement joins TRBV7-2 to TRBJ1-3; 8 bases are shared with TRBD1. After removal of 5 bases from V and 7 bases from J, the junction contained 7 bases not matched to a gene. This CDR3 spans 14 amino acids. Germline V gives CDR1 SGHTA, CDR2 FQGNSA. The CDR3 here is CASSTTGGRNTIYF. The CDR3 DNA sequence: TGTGCCAGCAGCACCACAGGGGGGAGGAACACCATATATTTT.

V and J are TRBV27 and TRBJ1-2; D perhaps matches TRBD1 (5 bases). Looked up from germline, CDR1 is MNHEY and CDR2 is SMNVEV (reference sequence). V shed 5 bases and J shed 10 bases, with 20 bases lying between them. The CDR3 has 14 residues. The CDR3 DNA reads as TGTGCCAGCAGTCCTCAGGGCCCCCTAAAAATCTACACCTTC. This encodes CASSPQGPLKIYTF.

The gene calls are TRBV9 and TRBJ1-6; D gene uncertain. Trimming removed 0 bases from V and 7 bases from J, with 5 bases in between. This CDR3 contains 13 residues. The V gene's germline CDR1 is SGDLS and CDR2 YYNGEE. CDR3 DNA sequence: TGTGCCAGCAGCGTAGATAGGAATTCACCCCTCCACTTT. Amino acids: CASSVDRNSPLHF.

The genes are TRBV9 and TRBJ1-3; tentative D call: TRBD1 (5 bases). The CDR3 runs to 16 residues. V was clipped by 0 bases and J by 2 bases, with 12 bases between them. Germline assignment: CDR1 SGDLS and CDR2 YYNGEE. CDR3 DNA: TGTGCCAGCAGCGTAGATCAGGGTAACACTGGAAACACCATATATTTT. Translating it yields CASSVDQGNTGNTIYF.

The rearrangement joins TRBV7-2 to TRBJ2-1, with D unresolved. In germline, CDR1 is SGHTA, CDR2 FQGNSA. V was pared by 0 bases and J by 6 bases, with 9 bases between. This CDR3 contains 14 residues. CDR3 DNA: TGTGCCAGCAGCTTAGCTAGTGGAATCAATGAGCAGTTCTTC. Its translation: CASSLASGINEQFF.

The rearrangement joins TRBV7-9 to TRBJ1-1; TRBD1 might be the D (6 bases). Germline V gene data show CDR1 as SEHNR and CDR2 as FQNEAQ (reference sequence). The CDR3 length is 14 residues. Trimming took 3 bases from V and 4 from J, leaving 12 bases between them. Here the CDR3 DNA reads TGTGCCAGCAGCTTTGGGGGCGGGGCCACTGAAGCTTTCTTT. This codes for CASSFGGGATEAFF.

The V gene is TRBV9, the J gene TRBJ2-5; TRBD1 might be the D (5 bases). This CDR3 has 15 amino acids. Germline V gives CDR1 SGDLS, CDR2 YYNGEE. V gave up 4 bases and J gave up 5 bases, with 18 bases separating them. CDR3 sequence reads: CASSLQVAISETQYF. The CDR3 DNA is TGTGCCAGCAGCTTACAGGTGGCTATATCCGAGACCCAGTACTTC.

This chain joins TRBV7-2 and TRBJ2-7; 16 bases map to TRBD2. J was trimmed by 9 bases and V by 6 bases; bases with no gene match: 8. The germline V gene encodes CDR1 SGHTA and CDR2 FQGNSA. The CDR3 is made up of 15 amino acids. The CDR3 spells CASSLGLAGGIGQYF. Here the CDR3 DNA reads TGTGCCAGCAGTTTGGGACTAGCGGGAGGGATTGGGCAGTACTTC.

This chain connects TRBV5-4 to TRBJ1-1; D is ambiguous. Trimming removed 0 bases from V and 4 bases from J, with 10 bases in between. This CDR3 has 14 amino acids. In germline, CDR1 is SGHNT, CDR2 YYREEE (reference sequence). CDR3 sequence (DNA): TGTGCCAGCAGCTTGGAGGTCGGTGGCACTGAAGCTTTCTTT. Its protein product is CASSLEVGGTEAFF. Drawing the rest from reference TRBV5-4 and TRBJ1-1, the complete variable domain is ETGVTQSPTHLIKTRGQQVTLRCSSQSGHNTVSWYQQALGQGPQFIFQYYREEENGRGNFPPRFSGLQFPNYSSELNVNALELDDSALYLCASSLEVGGTEAFFGQGTRLTVV.

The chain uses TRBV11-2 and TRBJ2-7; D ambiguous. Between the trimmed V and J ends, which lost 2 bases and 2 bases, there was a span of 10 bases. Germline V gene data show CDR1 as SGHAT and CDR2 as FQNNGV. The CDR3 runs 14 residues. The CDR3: CASSLSKTTYEQYF. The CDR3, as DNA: TGTGCCAGCAGCTTATCGAAGACGACCTACGAGCAGTACTTC.

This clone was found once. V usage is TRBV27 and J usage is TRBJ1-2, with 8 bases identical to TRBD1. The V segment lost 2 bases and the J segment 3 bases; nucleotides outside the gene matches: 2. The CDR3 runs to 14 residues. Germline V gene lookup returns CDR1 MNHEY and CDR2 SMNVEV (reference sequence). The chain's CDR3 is CASSLADRDYGYTF. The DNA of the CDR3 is TGTGCCAGCAGTTTAGCGGACAGGGACTATGGCTACACCTTC.

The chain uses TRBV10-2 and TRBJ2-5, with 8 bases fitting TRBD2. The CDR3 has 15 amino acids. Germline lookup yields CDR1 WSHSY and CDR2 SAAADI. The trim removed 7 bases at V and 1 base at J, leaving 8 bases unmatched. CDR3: CASTWGGGPQETQYF. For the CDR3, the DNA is TGCGCCAGCACTTGGGGCGGGGGGCCCCAAGAGACCCAGTACTTC.

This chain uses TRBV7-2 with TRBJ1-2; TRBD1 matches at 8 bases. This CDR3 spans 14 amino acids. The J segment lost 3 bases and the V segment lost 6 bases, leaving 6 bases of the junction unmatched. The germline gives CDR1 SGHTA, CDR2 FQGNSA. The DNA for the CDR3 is TGTGCCAGCAGTTACAGGGGGAAGGACTATGGCTACACCTTC. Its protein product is CASSYRGKDYGYTF.

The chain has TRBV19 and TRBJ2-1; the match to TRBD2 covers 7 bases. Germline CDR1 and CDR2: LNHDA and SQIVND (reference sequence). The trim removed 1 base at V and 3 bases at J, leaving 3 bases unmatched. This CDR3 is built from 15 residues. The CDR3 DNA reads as TGTGCCAGTAGTATAGCGACTAGCAGCTACAATGAGCAGTTCTTC. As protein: CASSIATSSYNEQFF.

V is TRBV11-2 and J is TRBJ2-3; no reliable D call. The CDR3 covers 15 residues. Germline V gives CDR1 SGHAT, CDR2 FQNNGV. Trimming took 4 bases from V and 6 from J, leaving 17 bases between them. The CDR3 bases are TGTGCCAGCAGCTCTTCCCCCCTGGTGGGGGATACGCAGTATTTT. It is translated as CASSSSPLVGDTQYF.

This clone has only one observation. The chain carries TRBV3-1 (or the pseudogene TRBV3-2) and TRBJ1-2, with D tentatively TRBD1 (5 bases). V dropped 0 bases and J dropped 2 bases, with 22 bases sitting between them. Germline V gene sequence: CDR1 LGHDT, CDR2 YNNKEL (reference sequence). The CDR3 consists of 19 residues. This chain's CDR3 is CASSQEGAGGYSFNYGYTF. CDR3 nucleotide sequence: TGTGCCAGCAGCCAAGAAGGGGCCGGGGGATACTCATTCAACTATGGCTACACCTTC.

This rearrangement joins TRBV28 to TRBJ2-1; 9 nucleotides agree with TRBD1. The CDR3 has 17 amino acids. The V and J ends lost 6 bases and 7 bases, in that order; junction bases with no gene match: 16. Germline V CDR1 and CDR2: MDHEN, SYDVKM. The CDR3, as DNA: TGTGCCAGCAGCCAAACAGGGGGCTATGGGGATTTTAATGAGCAGTTCTTC. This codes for CASSQTGGYGDFNEQFF. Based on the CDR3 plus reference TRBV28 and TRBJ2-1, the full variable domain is DVKVTQSSRYLVKRTGEKVFLECVQDMDHENMFWYRQDPGLGLRLIYFSYDVKMKEKGDIPEGYSVSREKKERFSLILESASTNQTSMYLCASSQTGGYGDFNEQFFGPGTRLTVL.

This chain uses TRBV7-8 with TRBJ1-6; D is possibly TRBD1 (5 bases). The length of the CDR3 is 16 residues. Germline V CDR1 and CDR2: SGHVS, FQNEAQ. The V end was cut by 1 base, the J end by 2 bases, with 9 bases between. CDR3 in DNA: TGTGCCAGCAGCTTAGAGGGGTTGACCTATAATTCACCCCTCCACTTT. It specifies CASSLEGLTYNSPLHF.

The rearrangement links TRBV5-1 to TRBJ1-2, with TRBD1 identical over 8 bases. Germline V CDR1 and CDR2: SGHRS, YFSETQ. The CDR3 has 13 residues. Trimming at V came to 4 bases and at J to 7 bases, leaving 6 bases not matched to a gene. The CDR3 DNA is TGCGCCAGCAGCGTTGGACAGGGTTTTGGCTACACCTTC. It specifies CASSVGQGFGYTF.

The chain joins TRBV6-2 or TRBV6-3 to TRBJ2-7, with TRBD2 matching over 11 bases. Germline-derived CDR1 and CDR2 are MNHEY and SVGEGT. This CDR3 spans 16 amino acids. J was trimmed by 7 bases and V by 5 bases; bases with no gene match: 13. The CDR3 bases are TGTGCCAGCAGTCTAACACTAGCGGGAGATCGGCGGGAGCAGTACTTC. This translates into CASSLTLAGDRREQYF.

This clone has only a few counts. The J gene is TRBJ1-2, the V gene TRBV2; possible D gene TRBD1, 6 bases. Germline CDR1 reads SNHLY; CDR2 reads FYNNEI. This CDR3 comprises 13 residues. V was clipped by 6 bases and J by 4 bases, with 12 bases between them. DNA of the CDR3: TGTGCCAGCAGACCCGGGACAACCTATGGCTACACCTTC. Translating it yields CASRPGTTYGYTF.

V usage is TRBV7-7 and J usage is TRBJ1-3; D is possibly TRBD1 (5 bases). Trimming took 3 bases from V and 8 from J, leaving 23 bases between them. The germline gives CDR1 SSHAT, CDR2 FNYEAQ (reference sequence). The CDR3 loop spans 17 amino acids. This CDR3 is CASSFLKGITLRHTIYF. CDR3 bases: TGTGCCAGCAGCTTTCTAAAGGGGATTACCCTTAGACACACCATATATTTT.

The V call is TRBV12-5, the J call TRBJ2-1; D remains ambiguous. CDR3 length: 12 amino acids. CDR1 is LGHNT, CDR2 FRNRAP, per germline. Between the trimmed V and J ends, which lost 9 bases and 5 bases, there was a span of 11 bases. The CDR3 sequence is CASWEGNNEQFF. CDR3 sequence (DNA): TGTGCTAGCTGGGAAGGGAACAATGAGCAGTTCTTC. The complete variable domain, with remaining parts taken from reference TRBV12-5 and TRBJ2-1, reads DARVTQTPRHKVTEMGQEVTMRCQPILGHNTVFWYRQTMMQGLELLAYFRNRAPLDDSGMPKDRFSAEMPDATLATLKIQPSEPRDSAVYFCASWEGNNEQFFGPGTRLTVL.

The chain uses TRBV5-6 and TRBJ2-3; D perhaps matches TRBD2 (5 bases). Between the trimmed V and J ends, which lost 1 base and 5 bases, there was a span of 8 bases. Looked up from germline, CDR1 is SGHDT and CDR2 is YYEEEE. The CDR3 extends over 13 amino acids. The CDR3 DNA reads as TGTGCCAGCAGCTTGCAAACTAGAGATACGCAGTATTTT. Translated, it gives CASSLQTRDTQYF.

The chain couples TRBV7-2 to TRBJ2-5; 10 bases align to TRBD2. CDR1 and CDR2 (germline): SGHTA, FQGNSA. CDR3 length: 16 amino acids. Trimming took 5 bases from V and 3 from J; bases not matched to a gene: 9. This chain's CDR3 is CASSPTSGVYEETQYF. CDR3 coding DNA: TGTGCCAGCAGCCCCACTAGCGGGGTCTATGAAGAGACCCAGTACTTC.